This T cell receptor (beta chain) was recorded in a study of OX40 agonist ivuxolimab in advanced cancers. For the study at large: Ivuxolimab, which is an agonistic anti-OX40 (CD134) antibody, was administered to the patients.

Germline V CDR1 and CDR2: SGHNT, YYREEE (reference sequence). CDR3 length: 15 amino acids. V lost 4 bases and J lost 7; bases outside the gene matches: 3. Study-wide findings and caveats: Antigen specificity was not determined for the expanded peripheral T cells. Expanded clones belonging to CD8+ T cells outnumbered, on average, those of CD4+. At 0.1 to 3.0 mg/kg, CD4+ and CD8+ blood T cells expanded clonally by week 6.

Remarks on this clone: The antigen is undetermined. This sample includes further DNA sequences coding for the same CDR3.

The method was immunoSEQ multiplex PCR; TCRdb's version includes in-frame clones alone and lacks a portion of them. Counted here are about 93,000 clones, 94% occurring once; the ten biggest clones make up 2.6%. The gene calls are TRBV5-4 and TRBJ2-1; 15 nucleotides align to TRBD2. The sequence derives from an adult with an advanced solid tumor such as melanoma, head and neck, liver or kidney cancer. Source: CD4+ or CD8+ T cells sorted from blood, taken in a trial of the OX40 agonist ivuxolimab. Written as DNA, the CDR3 is TGTGCCAGCAGCCCCGGACTAGCGGGAGGGAATGAGCAGTTCTTC. Protein product: CASSPGLAGGNEQFF.